The 21 T cell receptor beta chains reported below all come from one sample, sequenced in a study of regulatory T cells in long-lasting Graves disease (dated by TCRdb to about 2021). The time point label here, explained by the study, means: newly diagnosed GD, antithyroid drugs for less than 3 months. RNA was extracted from PBMCs in TRIzol for both TCR sequencing and RNA sequencing. Library prep was done by multiplex PCR. These reads were obtained on an Illumina HiSeq 4000. CDR3 regions were amplified by Arm-PCR with iRepertoire HTBI primers to construct TCR beta libraries. TCRdb took the public reads, trimmed them with fastp at Q25, ran MiXCR for clone calling and kept in-frame beta chains. Rows matching on CDR3 protein sequence are summarized as one entry with the most common DNA and genes. For this sample the table gives approximately 350,000 distinct CDR3 sequences, of which approximately 15% were detected only once. Of the sample, roughly 30% is held by the ten largest clones.

The same data also went into a second study, on T cells in Graves' hyperthyroidism and ophthalmopathy.

The specimen comprised peripheral blood mononuclear cells (PBMCs), sampled at new diagnosis, from a patient treated with antithyroid drugs. All receptors derive from a man aged 40-49 years with Graves disease. Donor details come from another sample of the same person, matched by shared clones.

This clonotype has a count of ten or more. This chain links TRBV5-5 with TRBJ2-3, with a possible D match to TRBD2 (6 bases). The germline CDR1 and CDR2 sequences are SGHKS and YYEKEE (reference sequence). The CDR3 is 13 amino acids. The V gene lost 4 bases and the J gene lost 9 bases, with 15 bases spanning the gap. CDR3 bases: TGTGCCAGCAGCGGGACGGGGGTTGCCACGCAGTATTTT. Translation: CASSGTGVATQYF.

There are many counts of this clonotype. The V call is TRBV6-2 or TRBV6-3, the J call TRBJ2-1; 8 nucleotides align to TRBD2. Germline CDR1 and CDR2: MNHEY and SVGEGT. The CDR3 runs 13 residues. The V and J ends lost 0 bases and 12 bases, in that order; junction bases with no gene match: 4. In DNA, the CDR3 is TGTGCCAGCAGTTACTCGAGGCGGGAGGCGCAGTTCTTC. Amino acids: CASSYSRREAQFF.

The chain is built from TRBV3-1 and TRBJ2-7, with 9 nucleotides matching TRBD1. The CDR3 covers 13 residues. Germline CDR1 and CDR2: LGHDT and YNNKEL (reference sequence). The J segment lost 6 bases and the V segment lost 6 bases, leaving 6 bases of the junction unmatched. The CDR3 coding sequence is TGTGCCAGCAGTGTACAGGGGGCCGGCGAGCAGTACTTC. It specifies CASSVQGAGEQYF.

This clonotype was detected many times. V gene TRBV12-3 or TRBV12-4 combines with J gene TRBJ2-7, with TRBD1 as a possible D gene (6 bases). This CDR3 is built from 15 residues. The V end lost 6 bases, the J end lost 3 bases, and 18 bases lay between the germline ends. CDR3 DNA: TGTGCCAGCAGCCTCAGACAGGAACTCGACTACGAGCAGTACTTC. This sequence encodes CASSLRQELDYEQYF.

Note on this clonotype: A far more abundant clone sits one base away, making this likely a read error. V usage is TRBV2 and J usage is TRBJ2-1, with D possibly called TRBD1 or TRBD2 (7 bases each). The J call may be mistaken, given a closer DNA end match to TRBJ2-5. Germline assignment: CDR1 SNHLY and CDR2 FYNNEI. The CDR3 runs to 14 residues. The CDR3 spells CASRGAGGEGTQYF. CDR3 nucleotide sequence: TGTGCCAGCAGAGGGGCAGGGGGGGAAGGGACCCAGTACTTC.

V is TRBV28 and J is TRBJ2-7; 9 nucleotides agree with TRBD2. The germline gives CDR1 MDHEN, CDR2 SYDVKM. V was clipped by 5 bases and J by 3 bases; unmatched bases: 5. CDR3 length: 14 residues. This CDR3 reads CASSPIAGVYEQYF. As DNA, the CDR3 is TGTGCCAGCAGTCCAATAGCGGGAGTCTACGAGCAGTACTTC.

The J gene is TRBJ2-5, the V gene TRBV5-4; D call uncertain. Trimming stripped 2 bases from V and 5 bases from J, with 13 bases between. CDR3 size: 14 residues. Germline CDR1 and CDR2: SGHNT and YYREEE (reference sequence). CDR3 coding DNA: TGTGCCAGCAGCTTTTCAACAGCCCGGGAGACCCAGTACTTC. Translating gives CASSFSTARETQYF.

The chain carries TRBV6-1 and TRBJ1-2; no clear D. CDR3 length: 16 residues. The V and J ends lost 0 bases and 8 bases respectively, with 19 bases between them. Germline-derived CDR1 and CDR2 are MNHNS and SASEGT. The CDR3 reads CASSEALNPSRRGYTF. The CDR3 coding sequence is TGTGCCAGCAGTGAAGCGCTTAATCCCAGCCGGAGAGGCTACACCTTC.

This clonotype has at least ten counts. The chain combines TRBV20-1 with TRBJ2-3; 11 bases align to TRBD2. The V and J ends lost 4 bases and 7 bases, in that order; junction bases with no gene match: 7. This CDR3 has 14 residues. The germline CDR1 and CDR2 sequences are DFQATT and SNEGSKA (reference sequence). CDR3 residues: CSANLAGGSYTQYF. The DNA of the CDR3 is TGCAGTGCTAACTTAGCGGGGGGGTCGTATACGCAGTATTTT.

This clonotype was found many times. V is TRBV18 and J is TRBJ2-1; D unresolved. The germline V gene has CDR1 KGHSH and CDR2 LQKENI. V was shortened by 2 bases and J by 5 bases, with 1 base between the two germline ends. The CDR3 runs 11 residues. The CDR3 sequence: CASSPDNEQFF. CDR3 DNA: TGTGCCAGCTCACCAGACAATGAGCAGTTCTTC.

The chain is built from TRBV20-1 and TRBJ2-5; TRBD1 agrees at 8 bases. The V gene end was trimmed by 1 base and the J gene end by 1 base; junction bases not matched to a gene: 8. Germline V gene sequence: CDR1 DFQATT, CDR2 SNEGSKA (reference sequence). The CDR3 runs 16 residues. The CDR3 nucleotides are TGCAGTGCTAGAGCCCCCGGACAGGGCATCCAAGAGACCCAGTACTTC. It yields the protein CSARAPGQGIQETQYF.

The sample holds many counts of this clonotype. The CDR3 here is CASGLDPTLGAFF. The DNA of the CDR3 is TGTGCTAGTGGTTTGGATCCCACGCTTGGGGCTTTCTTT. V usage is TRBV12-5 and J usage is TRBJ1-1; D gene ambiguous. Trimming stripped 1 base from V and 11 bases from J, with 14 bases between. Germline loops: CDR1 LGHNT, CDR2 FRNRAP. The CDR3 sequence is 13 residues long.

This clonotype turned up a few times. This likely reflects a read error, since a far larger clone is one base away. V and J are TRBV6-2 or TRBV6-3 and TRBJ2-7; D unresolved. The CDR3 is 13 amino acids. Germline CDR1 and CDR2: MNHEY and SVGEGT. The CDR3 loop reads CASRGYNSYELYF. The CDR3 DNA is TGTGCCAGCAGAGGGTACAATTCCTACGAGCTGTACTTC.

This clonotype occurred many times. The chain employs TRBV11-2 and TRBJ2-3; D is possibly TRBD2 (6 bases). CDR3 length equals 13 residues. V was cut by 5 bases and J by 7 bases, with 13 bases left in between. CDR1 is SGHAT, CDR2 FQNNGV, per germline. The CDR3 loop reads CASSRGRTNTQYF. The CDR3 region has the DNA TGTGCCAGCAGCCGGGGGAGGACAAATACGCAGTATTTT.

This clonotype was observed a few times. The chain carries TRBV7-2 and TRBJ2-4; D remains ambiguous. Trimming stripped 4 bases from V and 0 bases from J, with 7 bases between. Germline CDR1 is SGHTA and CDR2 is FQGNSA. This CDR3 is built from 14 residues. The CDR3 protein is CASSYRLAKNIQYF. As DNA, the CDR3 is TGTGCCAGCAGCTACCGACTAGCCAAAAACATTCAGTACTTC.

Points on this clonotype: A single base is all that separates this from a far larger clone, so a read error is likely. This chain uses TRBV6-5 with TRBJ2-1; D is ambiguous. The ends were cut back, 1 base at V and 10 bases at J, with 14 bases in the middle. Germline V lookup: CDR1 MNHEY, CDR2 SVGAGI. The CDR3 runs to 14 residues. The CDR3 DNA is TGTGCCAGCAGTTACTATGGGCAGGCCTACGAGCAGTTCTTC. Its translation: CASSYYGQAYEQFF.

This clonotype was found a few times. The chain combines TRBV19 with TRBJ2-7; D gene unclear. CDR1 LNHDA and CDR2 SQIVND come from the germline V gene (reference sequence). Trimming pared 5 bases from V and 1 base from J, leaving 9 bases between. This CDR3 spans 13 amino acids. CDR3 sequence: CASSGEGSYEQYF. The CDR3 DNA is TGTGCCAGTAGTGGAGAAGGGTCCTACGAGCAGTACTTC.

This clonotype showed up just once. The chain has TRBV10-3 and TRBJ2-3; D uncertain. V was trimmed by 7 bases and J by 0 bases, leaving 8 bases between them. Looked up from germline, CDR1 is ENHRY and CDR2 is SYGVKD. This CDR3 is 13 amino acids long. The CDR3 reads CAITTESTDTQYF. Here the CDR3 DNA reads TGTGCCATCACCACAGAGAGCACAGATACGCAGTATTTT.

This clonotype was observed many times. The chain joins TRBV9 to TRBJ2-3, with 11 bases lining up with TRBD2. The germline CDR1 and CDR2 sequences are SGDLS and YYNGEE. This CDR3 comprises 15 residues. The V segment lost 4 bases and the J segment 7 bases; nucleotides outside the gene matches: 8. CDR3 sequence (DNA): TGTGCCAGCAGCATTAGCGGGGGGGCTCGATATACGCAGTATTTT. It is translated as CASSISGGARYTQYF.

This clonotype was seen repeatedly, ten times or more. The genes are TRBV5-1 and TRBJ2-7; TRBD1 matches 8 bases. Germline V gene data show CDR1 as SGHRS and CDR2 as YFSETQ. J gave up 0 bases and V 6 bases, and 11 bases lay outside the gene matches. This CDR3 spans 16 amino acids. CDR3 nucleotide sequence: TGCGCCAGCAAGACAACGAACAGGGGGAGCTCCTACGAGCAGTACTTC. It is translated as CASKTTNRGSSYEQYF.

Ten or more counts support this clonotype. The chain links TRBV7-2 to TRBJ1-2; 9 bases are shared with TRBD1. The V gene's germline CDR1 is SGHTA and CDR2 FQGNSA. J gave up 8 bases and V 5 bases, and 12 bases lay outside the gene matches. The CDR3 covers 15 residues. CDR3 sequence: CASSRLGTGRRGYTF. The CDR3 DNA reads TGTGCCAGCAGCCGACTGGGGACAGGGAGGCGAGGCTACACCTTC.